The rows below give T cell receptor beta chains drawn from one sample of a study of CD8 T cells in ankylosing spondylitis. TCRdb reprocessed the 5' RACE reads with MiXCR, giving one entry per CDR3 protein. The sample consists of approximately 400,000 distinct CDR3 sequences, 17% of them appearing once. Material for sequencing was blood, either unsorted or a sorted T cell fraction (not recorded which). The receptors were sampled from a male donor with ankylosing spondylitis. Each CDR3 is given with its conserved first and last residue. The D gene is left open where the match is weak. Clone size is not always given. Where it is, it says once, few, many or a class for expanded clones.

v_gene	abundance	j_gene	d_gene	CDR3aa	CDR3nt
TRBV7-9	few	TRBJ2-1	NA	CASSPQNEQFF	TGTGCCAGCAGCCCTCAAAATGAGCAGTTCTTC
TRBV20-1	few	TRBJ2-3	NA	CSAGQEVPDTQYF	TGCAGTGCTGGGCAAGAGGTCCCAGATACGCAGTATTTT
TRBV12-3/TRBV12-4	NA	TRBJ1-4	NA	CASRAGQQSEKLFF	TGTGCCAGCAGGGCAGGACAGCAATCTGAAAAACTGTTTTTT
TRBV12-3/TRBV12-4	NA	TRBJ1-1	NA	CASSVGLGTEAFF	TGTGCCAGCAGTGTGGGCCTGGGGACTGAAGCTTTCTTT
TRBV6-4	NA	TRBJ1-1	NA	CASSNRAGEAFF	TGTGCCAGCAGCAACAGGGCGGGTGAAGCTTTCTTT
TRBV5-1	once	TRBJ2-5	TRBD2	CASSPGLGAETQYF	TGCGCCAGCAGCCCCGGACTAGGGGCGGAGACCCAGTACTTC
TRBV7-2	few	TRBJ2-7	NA	CASSLVVGSLSYEQYF	TGTGCCAGCAGCTTAGTTGTGGGGAGCTTGTCCTACGAGCAGTACTTC
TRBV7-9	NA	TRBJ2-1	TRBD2	CASSLGAGGPNNEQFF	TGTGCCAGCAGCTTAGGTGCGGGGGGCCCCAACAATGAGCAGTTCTTC
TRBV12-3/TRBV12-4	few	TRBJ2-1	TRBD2	CASSLRGSGRGNEQFF	TGTGCCAGCAGTCTCCGCGGTAGCGGGAGGGGGAATGAGCAGTTCTTC
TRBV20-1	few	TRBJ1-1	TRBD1	CSARGTKRGLAMNTEAFF	TGCAGTGCTAGAGGCACTAAGAGGGGGCTGGCTATGAACACTGAAGCTTTCTTT
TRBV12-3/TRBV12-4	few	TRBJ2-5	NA	CASSSAGAGETQYF	TGTGCCAGCAGTTCCGCAGGGGCGGGGGAGACCCAGTACTTC
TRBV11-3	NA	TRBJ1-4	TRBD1	CASSFRPSGQGSEKLFF	TGTGCCAGCAGCTTTCGACCGTCGGGACAGGGGTCTGAAAAACTGTTTTTT
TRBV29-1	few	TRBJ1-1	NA	CSVGWSGDAEAFF	TGCAGCGTTGGATGGAGCGGCGACGCTGAAGCTTTCTTT
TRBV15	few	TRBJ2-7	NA	CATSRESGPYEQYF	TGTGCCACCAGCAGAGAAAGTGGGCCCTACGAGCAGTACTTC
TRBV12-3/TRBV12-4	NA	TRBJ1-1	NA	CASRSRGGNTEAFF	TGTGCCAGCAGATCCCGAGGGGGGAACACTGAAGCTTTCTTT
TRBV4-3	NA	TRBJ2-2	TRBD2	CASSPRLLAGVETGELFF	TGCGCCAGCAGCCCACGACTTTTAGCGGGAGTGGAAACCGGGGAGCTGTTTTTT
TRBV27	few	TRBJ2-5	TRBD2	CASSLTRASGVQETQYF	TGTGCCAGCAGTTTAACGAGGGCTAGCGGGGTCCAAGAGACCCAGTACTTC
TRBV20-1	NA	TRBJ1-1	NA	CSVPQGNTEAFF	TGCAGTGTTCCACAGGGGAACACTGAAGCTTTCTTT
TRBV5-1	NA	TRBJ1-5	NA	CASRGQGEGQPQHF	TGCGCCAGCAGAGGTCAGGGAGAGGGCCAGCCCCAGCATTTT
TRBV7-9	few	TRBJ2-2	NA	CASSPASWTGELFF	TGTGCCAGCAGCCCGGCTAGCTGGACCGGGGAGCTGTTTTTT
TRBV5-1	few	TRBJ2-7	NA	CASSFRQDYEQYF	TGCGCCAGCAGCTTCAGACAGGATTACGAGCAGTACTTC
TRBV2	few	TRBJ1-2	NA	CASSRVREAYGYTF	TGTGCCAGCAGTCGGGTCAGGGAAGCGTATGGCTACACCTTC
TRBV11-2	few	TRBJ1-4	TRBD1	CASSLVTGGNEKLFF	TGTGCCAGCAGCTTAGTAACAGGGGGAAATGAAAAACTGTTTTTT
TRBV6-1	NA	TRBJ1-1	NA	CASNGRLNTEAFF	TGTGCCAGCAACGGCCGACTGAACACTGAAGCTTTCTTT
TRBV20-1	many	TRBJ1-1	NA	CSAEFGTGGTEAFF	TGCAGTGCCGAGTTCGGGACGGGGGGGACTGAAGCTTTCTTT
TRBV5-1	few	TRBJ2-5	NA	CASSLAIGPQETQYF	TGCGCCAGCAGCTTGGCCATAGGGCCCCAAGAGACCCAGTACTTC
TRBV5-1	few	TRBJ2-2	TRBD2	CASSLQASGNGELFF	TGCGCCAGCAGCCTCCAGGCTAGCGGGAACGGGGAGCTGTTTTTT
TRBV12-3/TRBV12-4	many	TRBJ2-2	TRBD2	CASPKAGDTGELFF	TGTGCCAGCCCGAAAGCGGGAGATACCGGGGAGCTGTTTTTT